This T cell receptor (beta chain) was found in a study of neurological immune-mediated disorders. Germline CDR1 is MNHNY and CDR2 is SVGAGI (reference sequence). The CDR3 sequence is 14 residues long. The germline V and J ends were trimmed by 11 bases and 7 bases, with 21 bases remaining between them. The sorted libraries took approximately 1 million CD4+ or CD8+ T cells. TCRdb reprocessed the 5' RACE reads with MiXCR, giving one entry per CDR3 protein. This sample yields 25,000 to 35,000 distinct CDR3 sequences, of which approximately 5% are seen a single time; around 1.9% belongs to the top ten. Study results and limitations: In HTLV-1-associated myelopathy, TCR clonal expansion was greatest, and in multiple sclerosis it was least, below healthy controls. Across subjects, no CDR3 amino acid sequence appeared in expanded clones of more than one subject, a finding that suggested private repertoires in all groups.

This clonotype occurred many times. Its matching antigen is unknown. Specimen: CD4+ T cells from blood. V and J are TRBV6-6 and TRBJ2-1; D uncertain. This clonotype was obtained from a woman aged 50 to 60 in good health. The chain's CDR3 is CAAGSRGGENEQFF. The CDR3 region has the DNA TGTGCCGCCGGCTCCCGTGGCGGAGAAAATGAGCAGTTCTTC.